This TCR beta chain originates from a study of OX40 agonist ivuxolimab in advanced cancers. Study summary: People in dose escalation had one of these cancers: hepatocellular carcinoma, melanoma, renal cell or head and neck cancer.

Patients with autoimmune history or systemic immunosuppression were excluded. As for this clone: What it binds is unknown.

Study-wide points: Within 6 weeks, CD4+ and CD8+ blood T cells expanded clonally at 0.1 to 3.0 mg/kg. Researchers report that CD8+ T cells had, on average, more expanded clones than CD4+.

Trimming removed 0 bases from V and 0 bases from J, with 6 bases in between. This CDR3 spans 16 amino acids. The V gene's germline CDR1 is SNHLY and CDR2 FYNNEI. The table came from immunoSEQ multiplex PCR; TCRdb's copy has only in-frame clones and leaves some out. The repertoire has 25,000 to 30,000 clones, about three quarters of them found once; the top ten carry roughly 15%. This sequence originates from an adult with an advanced solid tumor such as melanoma, head and neck, liver or kidney cancer. This chain connects TRBV2 to TRBJ1-6; D ambiguous. Sequenced here: CD4+ or CD8+ T cells sorted from blood, sampled in a trial of the OX40 agonist ivuxolimab. The CDR3 DNA is TGTGCCAGCAGTGAAGCCTATCTCTCCTATAATTCACCCCTCCACTTT. Residues: CASSEAYLSYNSPLHF.